The TCR beta chain under discussion was sequenced for a study of CD8+CD57+ T cells in acquired aplastic anemia. Study-wide context: Mean DNA quantity obtained from sorted CD4+ and CD8+ cells was 3 to 3.5 ug. Findings and limits, study-wide: Any difference that existed in CD8+ Simpson's diversity between patients and controls was not significant. The same twenty-nine CD8+ CDR3 sequences occurred in patients and in controls.

With 5 bases removed from V and 6 bases from J, the gap between germline ends came to 11 bases. The CDR3 length is 12 residues. Germline V gene sequence: CDR1 LNHDA, CDR2 SQIVND (reference sequence). The study profiled TCR beta VDJ and CDR3 using genomic DNA as template. Each CDR3 protein gets one entry after TCRdb re-called the reads with MiXCR. The data contain 150,000 to 200,000 distinct CDR3 sequences, about three fifths of them seen just once; the ten biggest clones take up under 60%. Concerning this clonotype itself: Its specificity is unknown.

Sequencing used sorted CD4+, CD8+, or CD8+CD57+ T cells (not recorded which) from PBMCs. The chain is built from TRBV19 and TRBJ2-7; D ambiguous. This clonotype originated in a human donor in good health. The CDR3 DNA sequence: TGTGCCAGTAGTGCCCAGTTTGGCGAGCAGTACTTC. Its protein product is CASSAQFGEQYF.